The T cell receptor (delta chain) described here comes from a study of gamma-delta chains in newborns, infants, children. Study at large: Polyclonal expansion of innate γδ T cells after birth follows microbial exposure.

CDR3 length equals 22 residues. TCRdb reanalyzed the reads using CATT. Altogether under 13,000 delta-chain clones are present, less than 4.5% being singletons, with the ten largest covering about 8.1%. This clone was picked up one time. A single base is all that separates this from a far larger clone, so a read error is likely. The specimen was blood. A J gene of TRDJ3 was called, though the V gene was not; TRDD3, the table's D call, was not compared with the DNA. This clonotype originated in a child who was a newborn, infant or young child, either healthy, febrile or measles-vaccinated (not recorded which). The CDR3 loop reads CACDTGNWGMRGSSWDTRQMFF. In DNA, the CDR3 is TGTGCCTGTGACACCGGTAACTGGGGGATGCGCGGCAGCTCCTGGGACACCCGACAGATGTTTTTC.